This TCR beta chain was retrieved from a study of T cells in Graves' hyperthyroidism and ophthalmopathy. Trimming pared 2 bases from V and 4 bases from J, leaving 12 bases between. This CDR3 is built from 15 residues. Germline loops: CDR1 MNHNS, CDR2 SASEGT. This clonotype was counted many times. Template material for amplifying TCR beta CDR3 regions consisted of RNA transcripts. The HTBI primer set served for first-round RT-PCR of the TCR CDR3. TCRdb called the multiplex PCR reads again in MiXCR, with one record for every CDR3 protein. The sample lists roughly 510,000 distinct CDR3 sequences; around 20% were seen once. Uncontrolled infections, other autoimmune diseases, pregnancy or lactation led to exclusion of patients. The PBMCs had their origin in more than 9.5 ml of fresh peripheral blood.

The material sequenced was blood. The clonotype originates from a man between 18 and 29 years old with Graves' hyperthyroidism. J is TRBJ1-3 and V is TRBV6-1; the D is unclear. The CDR3 reads CASSERAAGGNTIYF. Here the CDR3 DNA reads TGTGCCAGCAGTGAACGCGCAGCCGGGGGAAACACCATATATTTT.